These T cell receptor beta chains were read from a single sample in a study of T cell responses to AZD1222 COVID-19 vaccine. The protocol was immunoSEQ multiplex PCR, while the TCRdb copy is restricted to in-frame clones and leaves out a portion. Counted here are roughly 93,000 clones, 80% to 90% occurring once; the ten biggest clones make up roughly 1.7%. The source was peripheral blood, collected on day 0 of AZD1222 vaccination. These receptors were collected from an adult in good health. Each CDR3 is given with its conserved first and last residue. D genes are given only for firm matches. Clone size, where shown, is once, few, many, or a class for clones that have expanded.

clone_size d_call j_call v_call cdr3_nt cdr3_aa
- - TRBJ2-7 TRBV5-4 TGTGCCAGCAGCTCCGATGGGGGCGAGCAGTACTTC CASSSDGGEQYF
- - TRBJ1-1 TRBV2 TGTGCCAGCATCTCTTCCACTGAAGCTTTCTTT CASISSTEAFF
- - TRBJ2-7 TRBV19 TGTGCCAGTAGTACCACAGGGATCTACGAGCAGTACTTC CASSTTGIYEQYF
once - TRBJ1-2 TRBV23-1 TGCGCCAGCAGTCCCGGGACTAGAAGCTACACCTTC CASSPGTRSYTF
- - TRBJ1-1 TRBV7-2 TGTGCCAGCAGCGTACCGGGACGGATGAACACTGAAGCTTTCTTT CASSVPGRMNTEAFF
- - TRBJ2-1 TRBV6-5 TGTGCCAGCAGCATCCTTGACTCCTACAATGAGCAGTTCTTC CASSILDSYNEQFF
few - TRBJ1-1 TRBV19 TGTGCCAGTAGTCGCCCCCCCAGGGGTGACACTGAAGCTTTCTTT CASSRPPRGDTEAFF
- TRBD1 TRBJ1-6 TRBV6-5 TGTGCCAGCAGTTACTCGACAGGGGGGAATTCACCCCTCCACTTT CASSYSTGGNSPLHF
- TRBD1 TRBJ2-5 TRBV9 TGTGCCAGCAGCGAACCGGCCGACAGGGGGTTCCAAGAGACCCAGTACTTC CASSEPADRGFQETQYF
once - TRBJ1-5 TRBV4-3 TGCGCCAGCAGCCAAGAGGAGCATCAGCCCCAGCATTTT CASSQEEHQPQHF
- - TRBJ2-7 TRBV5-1 TGCGCCAGCAGCTTGGACTCGGGTTCTGCGTTCGAGCAGTACTTC CASSLDSGSAFEQYF
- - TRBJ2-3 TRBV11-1 TGTGCCCGCCGCACAGATACGCAGTATTTT CARRTDTQYF
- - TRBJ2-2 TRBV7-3 TGTGCCAGCAGCCCCAGGTCAGACGGGGAGCTGTTTTTT CASSPRSDGELFF
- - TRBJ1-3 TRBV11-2 TGTGCCAGCAGCTTAGTACTGTCCGTTGGAAACACCATATATTTT CASSLVLSVGNTIYF
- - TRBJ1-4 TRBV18 TGTGCCAGCTCACTGACGCAGGTCGGAAATGAAAAACTGTTTTTT CASSLTQVGNEKLFF
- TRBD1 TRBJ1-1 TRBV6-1 TGTGCCAGCAGTGAACGTGGGGGTGGGACAGGGGCTGACACTGAAGCTTTCTTT CASSERGGGTGADTEAFF
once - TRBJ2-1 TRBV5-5 TGTGCCAGCTCCTCGCTGGGGGGCCGGCTCAATGAGCAGTTCTTC CASSSLGGRLNEQFF
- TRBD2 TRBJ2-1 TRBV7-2 TGTGCCAGCAGTACCGGGACTAGCGGGGCCCTCAATGAGCAGTTCTTC CASSTGTSGALNEQFF
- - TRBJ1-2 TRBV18 TGTGCCAGCTCACCCGGGAATGACTATGGCTACACCTTC CASSPGNDYGYTF
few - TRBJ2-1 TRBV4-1 TGCGCCAGCAGCCCGAAAGGGGGGGAATTTTACAATGAGCAGTTCTTC CASSPKGGEFYNEQFF